In its sample, the clone carrying this T cell receptor (beta chain) was seen a few times. Its target is unknown. The sample originates from a study of regulatory T cells in long-lasting Graves disease. Study-wide results and caveats: Analysis covered peripheral blood alone, not thyroid tissue.

For TCR beta, libraries came from iRepertoire HTBI primers and Arm-PCR of CDR3 regions. Original methodology: Segment identification across samples yielded around 60 TRBV and 14 TRBJ segments. TCRdb fed the multiplex PCR reads into MiXCR, producing one record per CDR3 protein. TCRdb, not the original authors, processed these V and J calls. The sample has around 450,000 distinct CDR3 sequences, 20% to 25% seen once; the top ten hold roughly 6.9%. Time point described: persistent/refractory GD, antithyroid drugs over 5 years with positive TRAb. The TCR library was prepared using RNA isolated from PBMCs. V was trimmed by 4 bases and J by 5 bases, leaving 29 bases between them. The germline gives CDR1 DFQATT, CDR2 SNEGSKA (reference sequence). The CDR3 has 18 residues.

The chain combines TRBV20-1 with TRBJ2-5; the D gene is possibly TRBD1 (6 bases). This clonotype originated in a female donor with Graves disease. The input for sequencing was peripheral blood mononuclear cells (PBMCs), taken when the disease was refractory, from a patient treated with antithyroid drugs. CDR3 residues: CSAITARMGMGTWETQYF. CDR3 coding DNA: TGCAGTGCTATTACGGCTCGAATGGGGATGGGGACATGGGAGACCCAGTACTTC.